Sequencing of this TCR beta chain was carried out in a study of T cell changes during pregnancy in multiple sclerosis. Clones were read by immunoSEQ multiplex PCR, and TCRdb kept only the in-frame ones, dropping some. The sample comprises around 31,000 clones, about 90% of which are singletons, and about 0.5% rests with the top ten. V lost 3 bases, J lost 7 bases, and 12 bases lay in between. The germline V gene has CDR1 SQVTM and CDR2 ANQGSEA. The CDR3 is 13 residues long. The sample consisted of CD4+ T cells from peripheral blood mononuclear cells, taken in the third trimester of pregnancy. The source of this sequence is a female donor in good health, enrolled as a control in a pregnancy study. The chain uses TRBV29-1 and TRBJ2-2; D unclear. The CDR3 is CSVEATGFGELFF. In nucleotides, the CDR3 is TGCAGCGTTGAGGCGACTGGATTCGGGGAGCTGTTTTTT.